Shown below are 14 T cell receptor beta chains from a single sample sequenced in a study of control samples from healthy donors and cancer patients. Repertoires were generated with immunoSEQ multiplex PCR, while TCRdb's copy carries only in-frame clones and drops some. This table has 90,000 to 150,000 clones, approximately 90% appearing once. The sequencing input was blood. These receptor sequences come from a woman between 18 and 29 years old in good health.

The chain is built from TRBV28 and TRBJ2-7, with 8 bases matching TRBD1. CDR1 is MDHEN, CDR2 SYDVKM, per germline. The length of the CDR3 is 14 residues. The junction had 5 bases not matched to a gene; V was cut back by 7 bases and J by 0 bases. Here the CDR3 reads CASIPDRVSYEQYF. The CDR3 coding sequence is TGTGCCAGCATCCCGGACAGGGTCTCCTACGAGCAGTACTTC.

The V call is TRBV4-1, the J call TRBJ1-1; D unclear. The CDR3 runs to 13 residues. Germline V gene sequence: CDR1 MGHRA, CDR2 YSYEKL. Trimming took off 3 bases at V and 3 bases at J, with 8 bases between the two ends. CDR3: CASSHNQDTEAFF. As DNA, the CDR3 is TGCGCCAGCAGCCATAATCAGGACACTGAAGCTTTCTTT.

This chain links TRBV9 with TRBJ2-3, with D perhaps given as TRBD1 or TRBD2 (5 bases each). CDR3 size: 15 residues. Germline assignment: CDR1 SGDLS and CDR2 YYNGEE. V was clipped by 7 bases and J by 3 bases, with 18 bases between them. The CDR3 bases are TGTGCCAGCGGGCGATGGGGGTATGTTACAGATACGCAGTATTTT. Encoded protein: CASGRWGYVTDTQYF.

The chain is built from TRBV24-1 and TRBJ2-7, with 11 bases that match TRBD1. CDR1 is KGHDR, CDR2 SFDVKD, per germline. There are 15 residues in the CDR3. V shed 4 bases, J shed 5 bases, and the junction held 6 bases outside the gene matches. Here the CDR3 reads CATSDIGTGGNEQYF. The CDR3 nucleotides are TGTGCCACCAGTGACATAGGGACAGGGGGTAACGAGCAGTACTTC.

In nucleotides, the CDR3 is TGCGCCAGCAGCTTGGTACAGGGAGGGGAGACCCAGTACTTC. Residues: CASSLVQGGETQYF. This sequence joins TRBV5-1 and TRBJ2-5, with a tentative D call TRBD2 (7 bases). The CDR3 has 14 amino acids. Germline V CDR1 and CDR2: SGHRS, YFSETQ. V was pared by 0 bases and J by 5 bases, with 11 bases between. Full variable domain (outside the CDR3, taken from reference TRBV5-1 and TRBJ2-5): KAGVTQTPRYLIKTRGQQVTLSCSPISGHRSVSWYQQTPGQGLQFLFEYFSETQRNKGNFPGRFSGRQFSNSRSEMNVSTLELGDSALYLCASSLVQGGETQYFGPGTRLLVL.

This clone came up once. The chain uses TRBV28 and TRBJ1-5, with D possibly being TRBD1 (5 bases). In germline, CDR1 is MDHEN, CDR2 SYDVKM. This CDR3 spans 14 amino acids. The germline V and J ends were trimmed by 2 bases and 5 bases, with 10 bases remaining between them. The CDR3 spells CASSLSLGDQPQHF. CDR3 nucleotides: TGTGCCAGCAGTTTAAGTTTGGGGGATCAGCCCCAGCATTTT.

J is TRBJ1-6 and V is TRBV12-5; D not certain. V gave up 2 bases and J gave up 11 bases, with 13 bases separating them. Germline V gene sequence: CDR1 LGHNT, CDR2 FRNRAP. This CDR3 contains 14 residues. The CDR3 bases are TGTGCTAGTGGTTTGTCGGGATCCGAGGCACCCCTCCACTTT. Translated: CASGLSGSEAPLHF.

The genes are TRBV6-4 and TRBJ2-1; 12 positions agree with TRBD2. The CDR3 spans 17 residues. Germline-derived CDR1 and CDR2 are MRHNA and SNTAGT. V shed 6 bases, J shed 6 bases, and the junction held 12 bases outside the gene matches. This chain's CDR3 is CASRKRLAGVIVNEQFF. The CDR3 DNA reads TGTGCCAGCAGGAAGAGACTAGCGGGGGTGATCGTCAATGAGCAGTTCTTC.

The chain combines TRBV28 with TRBJ2-3, with 9 bases matching TRBD2. This CDR3 is 17 amino acids long. Germline assignment: CDR1 MDHEN and CDR2 SYDVKM. V lost 6 bases and J lost 1; bases outside the gene matches: 11. CDR3 coding DNA: TGTGCCAGCAGCAAAGTAGCGGGAGTCCTAGGCACAGATACGCAGTATTTT. As protein: CASSKVAGVLGTDTQYF. Combining the CDR3 with reference TRBV28 and TRBJ2-3 gives the whole variable domain DVKVTQSSRYLVKRTGEKVFLECVQDMDHENMFWYRQDPGLGLRLIYFSYDVKMKEKGDIPEGYSVSREKKERFSLILESASTNQTSMYLCASSKVAGVLGTDTQYFGPGTRLTVL.

The chain employs TRBV6-5 and TRBJ2-4; 7 bases map to TRBD1. The J segment lost 5 bases and the V segment lost 2 bases, leaving 9 bases of the junction unmatched. The V gene's germline CDR1 is MNHEY and CDR2 SVGAGI. The CDR3 has 16 residues. CDR3 coding DNA: TGTGCCAGCAGTTACAGAGGGAGACAGGGCCAAAACATTCAGTACTTC. Amino acids: CASSYRGRQGQNIQYF.

The V and J genes are TRBV7-9 and TRBJ2-7; TRBD1 aligns across 8 bases. The V gene's germline CDR1 is SEHNR and CDR2 FQNEAQ (reference sequence). V lost 4 bases, J lost 5 bases, and 10 bases stayed unmatched. CDR3 size: 15 residues. CDR3 nucleotides: TGTGCCAGCAGCTCGAGGACAGGGTTGCGCCACGAGCAGTACTTC. This encodes CASSSRTGLRHEQYF.

The V and J genes are TRBV19 and TRBJ2-7; 7 positions agree with TRBD2. CDR1 and CDR2 from the germline V gene are LNHDA and SQIVND (reference sequence). The length of the CDR3 is 15 residues. Unmatched junction bases numbered 10, after V lost 5 bases and J lost 3 bases. CDR3 protein: CASSDPGLLIYEQYF. The CDR3 DNA reads TGTGCCAGTAGTGACCCGGGACTATTGATCTACGAGCAGTACTTC.

DNA of the CDR3: TGTGCCAGCAGTTTATTTGGGTCAGCCCCGTACTTC. This gives the protein CASSLFGSAPYF. The chain is built from TRBV28 and TRBJ2-7; no reliable D call. The CDR3 consists of 12 residues. The germline V gene has CDR1 MDHEN and CDR2 SYDVKM. The V end lost 1 base, the J end lost 12 bases, and 13 bases lay between the germline ends.

The chain is built from TRBV2 and TRBJ2-7, with 8 bases that match TRBD1. The V segment lost 8 bases and the J segment 0 bases; nucleotides outside the gene matches: 0. In germline, CDR1 is SNHLY, CDR2 FYNNEI. The CDR3 sequence is 12 residues long. CDR3: CASGTGSYEQYF. CDR3 nucleotides: TGTGCCAGCGGGACAGGCTCCTACGAGCAGTACTTC.